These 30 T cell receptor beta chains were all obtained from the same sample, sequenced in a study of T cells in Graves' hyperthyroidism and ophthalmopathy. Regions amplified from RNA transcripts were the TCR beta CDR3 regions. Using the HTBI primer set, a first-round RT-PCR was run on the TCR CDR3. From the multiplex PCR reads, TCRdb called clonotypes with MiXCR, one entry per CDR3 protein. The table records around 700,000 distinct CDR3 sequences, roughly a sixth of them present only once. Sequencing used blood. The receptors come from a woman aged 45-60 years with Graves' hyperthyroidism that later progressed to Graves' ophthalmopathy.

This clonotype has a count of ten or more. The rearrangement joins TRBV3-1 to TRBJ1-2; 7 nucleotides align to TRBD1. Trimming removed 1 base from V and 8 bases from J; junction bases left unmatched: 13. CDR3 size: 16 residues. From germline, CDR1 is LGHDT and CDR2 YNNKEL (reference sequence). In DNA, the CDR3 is TGTGCCAGCAGCCAAGCTACAGGGGCCCCATCGAGAGGCTACACCTTC. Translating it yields CASSQATGAPSRGYTF.

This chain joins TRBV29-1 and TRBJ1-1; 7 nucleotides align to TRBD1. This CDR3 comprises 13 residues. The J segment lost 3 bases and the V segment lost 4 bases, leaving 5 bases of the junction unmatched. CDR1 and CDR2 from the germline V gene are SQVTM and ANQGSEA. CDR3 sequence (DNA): TGCAGCGTTGTTCCCAGGGGGGACACTGAAGCTTTCTTT. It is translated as CSVVPRGDTEAFF.

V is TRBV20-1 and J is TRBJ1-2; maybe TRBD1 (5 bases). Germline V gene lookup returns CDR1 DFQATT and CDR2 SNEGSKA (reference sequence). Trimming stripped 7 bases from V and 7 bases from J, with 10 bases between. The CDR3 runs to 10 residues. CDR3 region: CSGGDGGYTF. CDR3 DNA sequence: TGCAGTGGAGGGGATGGTGGCTACACCTTC.

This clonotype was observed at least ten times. The CDR3 region is CASSEVTGGSEQFF. The CDR3 coding sequence is TGCGCCAGCAGCGAGGTGACAGGCGGCTCCGAGCAGTTCTTC. This chain connects TRBV5-1 to TRBJ2-1; the D gene is possibly TRBD1 (6 bases). The germline CDR1 and CDR2 sequences are SGHRS and YFSETQ. V lost 4 bases and J lost 10, with 18 bases in between. This CDR3 has 14 residues.

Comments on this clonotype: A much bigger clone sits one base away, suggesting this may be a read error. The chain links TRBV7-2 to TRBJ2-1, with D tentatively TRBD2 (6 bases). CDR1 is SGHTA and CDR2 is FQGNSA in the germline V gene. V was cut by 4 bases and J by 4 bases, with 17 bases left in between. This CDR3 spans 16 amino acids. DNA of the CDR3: TGTGCCAGCAGCTCAGCCGAAAGCGGAGGGTACAATGAGCAGTTCTTC. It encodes CASSSAESGGYNEQFF.

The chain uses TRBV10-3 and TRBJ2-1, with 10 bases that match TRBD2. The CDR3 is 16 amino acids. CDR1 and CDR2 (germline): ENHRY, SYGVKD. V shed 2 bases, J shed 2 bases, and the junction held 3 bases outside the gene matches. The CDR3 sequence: CAISEETSGPYNEQFF. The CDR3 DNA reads TGTGCCATCAGTGAGGAGACTAGCGGGCCCTACAATGAGCAGTTCTTC.

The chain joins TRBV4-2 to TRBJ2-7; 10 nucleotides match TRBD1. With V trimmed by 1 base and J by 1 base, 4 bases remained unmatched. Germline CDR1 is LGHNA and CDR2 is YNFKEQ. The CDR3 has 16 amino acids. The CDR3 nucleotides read TGTGCCAGCAGCCAAGCTTGGACAGGGGGATCCTACGAGCAGTACTTC. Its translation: CASSQAWTGGSYEQYF.

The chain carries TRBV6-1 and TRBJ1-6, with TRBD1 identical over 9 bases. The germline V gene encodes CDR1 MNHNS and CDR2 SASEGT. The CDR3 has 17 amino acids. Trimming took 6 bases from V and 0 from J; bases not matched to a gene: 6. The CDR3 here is CASSVGQGSSYNSPLHF. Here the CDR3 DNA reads TGTGCCAGCAGCGTAGGACAGGGGAGCTCCTATAATTCACCCCTCCACTTT.

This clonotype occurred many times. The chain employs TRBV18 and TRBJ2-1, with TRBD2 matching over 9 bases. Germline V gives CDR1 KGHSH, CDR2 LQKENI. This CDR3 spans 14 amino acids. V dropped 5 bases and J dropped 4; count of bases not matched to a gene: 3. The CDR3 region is CASSASGDYNEQFF. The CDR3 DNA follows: TGTGCCAGCTCAGCTAGCGGGGATTACAATGAGCAGTTCTTC. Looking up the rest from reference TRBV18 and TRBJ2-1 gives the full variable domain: NAGVMQNPRHLVRRRGQEARLRCSPMKGHSHVYWYRQLPEEGLKFMVYLQKENIIDESGMPKERFSAEFPKEGPSILRIQQVVRGDSAAYFCASSASGDYNEQFFGPGTRLTVL.

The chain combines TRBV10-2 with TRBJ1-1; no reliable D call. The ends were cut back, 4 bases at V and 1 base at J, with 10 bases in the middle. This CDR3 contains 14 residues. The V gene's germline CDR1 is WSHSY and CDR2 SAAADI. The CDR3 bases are TGCGCCAGCAGTGCGGCAGAGGGGAACACTGAAGCTTTCTTT. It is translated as CASSAAEGNTEAFF.

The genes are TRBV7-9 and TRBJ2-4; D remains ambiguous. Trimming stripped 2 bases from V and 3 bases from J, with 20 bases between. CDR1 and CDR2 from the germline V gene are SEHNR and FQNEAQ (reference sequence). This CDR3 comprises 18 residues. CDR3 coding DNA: TGTGCCAGCAGCTTACGGCGAGACTCCCCTAACGTCAAAAACATTCAGTACTTC. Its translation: CASSLRRDSPNVKNIQYF.

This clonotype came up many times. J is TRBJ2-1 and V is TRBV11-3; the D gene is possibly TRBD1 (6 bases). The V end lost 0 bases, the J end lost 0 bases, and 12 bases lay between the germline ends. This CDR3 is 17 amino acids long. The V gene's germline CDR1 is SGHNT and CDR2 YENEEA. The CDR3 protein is CASSLDEGVVSYNEQFF. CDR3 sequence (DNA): TGTGCCAGCAGCTTAGACGAGGGGGTAGTCTCCTACAATGAGCAGTTCTTC.

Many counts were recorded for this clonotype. In DNA, the CDR3 is TGTGCCAGCAGCCAAGTCTTATGGGGCACTGAAGCTTTCTTT. It codes for CASSQVLWGTEAFF. The chain is built from TRBV3-1 and TRBJ1-1; D is undetermined. Trimming removed 1 base from V and 4 bases from J, with 10 bases in between. This CDR3 region has 14 residues. Germline V gene lookup returns CDR1 LGHDT and CDR2 YNNKEL (reference sequence).

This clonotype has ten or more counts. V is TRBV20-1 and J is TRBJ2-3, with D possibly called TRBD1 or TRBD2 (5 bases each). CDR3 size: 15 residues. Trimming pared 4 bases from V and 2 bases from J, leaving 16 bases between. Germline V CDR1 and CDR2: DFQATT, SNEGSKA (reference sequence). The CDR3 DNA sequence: TGCAGTGCTAAATCTGGGGGAGTGATCACAGATACGCAGTATTTT. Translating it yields CSAKSGGVITDTQYF.

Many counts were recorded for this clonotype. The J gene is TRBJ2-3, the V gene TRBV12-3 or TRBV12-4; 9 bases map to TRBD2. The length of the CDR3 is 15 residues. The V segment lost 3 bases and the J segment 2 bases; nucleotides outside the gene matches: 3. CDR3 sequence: CASSLRGGNTDTQYF. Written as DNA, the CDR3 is TGTGCCAGCAGTTTGCGGGGGGGGAACACAGATACGCAGTATTTT.

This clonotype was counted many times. The DNA for the CDR3 is TGTGCCAGCAGCACCTCCCGGGGGGACGCCTCCGGACATGGCTACACCTTC. Encoded protein: CASSTSRGDASGHGYTF. The chain carries TRBV7-2 and TRBJ1-2, with D perhaps matching TRBD1 (5 bases). Germline loops: CDR1 SGHTA, CDR2 FQGNSA. The CDR3 covers 17 residues. The germline V and J ends were trimmed by 5 bases and 6 bases, with 25 bases remaining between them.

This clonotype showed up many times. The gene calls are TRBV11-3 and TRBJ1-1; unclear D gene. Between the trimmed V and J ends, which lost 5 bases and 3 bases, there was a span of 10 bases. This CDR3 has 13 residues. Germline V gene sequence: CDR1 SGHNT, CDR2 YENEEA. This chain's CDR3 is CASSQMRHTEAFF. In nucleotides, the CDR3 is TGTGCCAGCAGCCAAATGCGGCACACTGAAGCTTTCTTT.

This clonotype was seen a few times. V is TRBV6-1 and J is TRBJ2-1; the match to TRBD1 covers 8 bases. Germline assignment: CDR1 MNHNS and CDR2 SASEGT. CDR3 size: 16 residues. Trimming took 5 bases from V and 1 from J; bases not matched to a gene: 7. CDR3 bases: TGTGCCAGCAGTCCTCGGACAGGGACATCCTACAATGAGCAGTTCTTC. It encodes CASSPRTGTSYNEQFF.

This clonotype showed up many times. The CDR3 is CASSATQETQYF. The DNA for the CDR3 is TGTGCCAGCAGCGCCACCCAAGAGACCCAGTACTTC. The genes are TRBV9 and TRBJ2-5; unclear D gene. Trimming took off 3 bases at V and 1 base at J, with 4 bases between the two ends. CDR1 and CDR2 from the germline V gene are SGDLS and YYNGEE. This CDR3 has 12 amino acids.

The DNA of the CDR3 is TGTGCCAGCAGCTCCAGCGACGTAGGACTAGCGGCCCCCTACGAGCAGTACTTC. It yields the protein CASSSSDVGLAAPYEQYF. The chain employs TRBV4-2 and TRBJ2-7; 10 bases are a match to TRBD2. The CDR3 totals 18 residues. Losses at the gene ends were 5 bases for V and 2 bases for J; bases not matched to a gene: 15. The germline V gene encodes CDR1 LGHNA and CDR2 YNFKEQ.

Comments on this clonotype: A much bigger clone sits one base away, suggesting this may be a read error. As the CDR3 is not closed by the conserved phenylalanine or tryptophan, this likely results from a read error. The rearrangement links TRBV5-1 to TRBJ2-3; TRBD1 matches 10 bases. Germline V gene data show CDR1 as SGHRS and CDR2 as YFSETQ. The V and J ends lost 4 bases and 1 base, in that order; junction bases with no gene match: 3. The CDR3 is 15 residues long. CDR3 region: CASSNGQGGTDTQYS. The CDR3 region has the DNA TGCGCCAGCAGCAATGGACAGGGGGGCACAGATACGCAGTATTCT.

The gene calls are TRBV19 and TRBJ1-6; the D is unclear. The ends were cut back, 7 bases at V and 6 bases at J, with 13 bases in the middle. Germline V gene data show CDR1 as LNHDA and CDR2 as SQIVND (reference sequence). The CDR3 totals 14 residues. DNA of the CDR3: TGTGCCAGTAACGAAGGGTACGGTAATTCACCCCTCCACTTT. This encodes CASNEGYGNSPLHF. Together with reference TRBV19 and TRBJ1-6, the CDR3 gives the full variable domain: DGGITQSPKYLFRKEGQNVTLSCEQNLNHDAMYWYRQDPGQGLRLIYYSQIVNDFQKGDIAEGYSVSREKKESFPLTVTSAQKNPTAFYLCASNEGYGNSPLHFGNGTRLTVT.

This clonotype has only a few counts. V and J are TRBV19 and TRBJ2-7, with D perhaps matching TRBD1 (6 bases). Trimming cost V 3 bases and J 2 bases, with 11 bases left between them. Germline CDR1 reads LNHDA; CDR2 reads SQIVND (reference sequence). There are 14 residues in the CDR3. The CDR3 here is CASSITGYPYEQYF. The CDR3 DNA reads TGTGCCAGTAGTATTACAGGGTATCCCTACGAGCAGTACTTC. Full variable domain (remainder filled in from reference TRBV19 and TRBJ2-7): DGGITQSPKYLFRKEGQNVTLSCEQNLNHDAMYWYRQDPGQGLRLIYYSQIVNDFQKGDIAEGYSVSREKKESFPLTVTSAQKNPTAFYLCASSITGYPYEQYFGPGTRLTVT.

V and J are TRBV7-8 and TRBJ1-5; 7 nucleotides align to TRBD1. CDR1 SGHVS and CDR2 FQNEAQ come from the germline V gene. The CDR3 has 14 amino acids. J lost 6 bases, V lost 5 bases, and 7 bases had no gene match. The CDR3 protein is CASSRDSEGQPQHF. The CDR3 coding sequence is TGTGCCAGCAGCCGGGACAGTGAAGGTCAGCCCCAGCATTTT. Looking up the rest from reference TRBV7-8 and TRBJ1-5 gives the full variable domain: GAGVSQSPRYKVAKRGQDVALRCDPISGHVSLFWYQQALGQGPEFLTYFQNEAQLDKSGLPSDRFFAERPEGSVSTLKIQRTQQEDSAVYLCASSRDSEGQPQHFGDGTRLSIL.

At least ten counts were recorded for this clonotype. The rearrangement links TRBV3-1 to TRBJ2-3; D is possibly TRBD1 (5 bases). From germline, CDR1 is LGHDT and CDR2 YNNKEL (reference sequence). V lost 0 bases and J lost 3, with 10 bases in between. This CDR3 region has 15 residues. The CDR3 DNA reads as TGTGCCAGCAGCCAAGAAGGGGTAGGAACAGATACGCAGTATTTT. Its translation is CASSQEGVGTDTQYF.

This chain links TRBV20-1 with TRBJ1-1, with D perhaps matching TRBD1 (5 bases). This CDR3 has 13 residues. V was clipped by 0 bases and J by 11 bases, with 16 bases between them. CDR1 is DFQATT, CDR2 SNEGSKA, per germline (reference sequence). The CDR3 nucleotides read TGCAGTGCTAGAGATGGAGAAAAATGGGGGGCTTTCTTT. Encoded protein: CSARDGEKWGAFF.

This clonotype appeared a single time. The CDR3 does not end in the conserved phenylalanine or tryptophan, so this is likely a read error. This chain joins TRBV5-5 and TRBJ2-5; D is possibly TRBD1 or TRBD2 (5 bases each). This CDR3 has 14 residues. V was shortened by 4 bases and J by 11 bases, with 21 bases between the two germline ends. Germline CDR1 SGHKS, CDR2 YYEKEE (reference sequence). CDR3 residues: CASSPSGTEALQYL. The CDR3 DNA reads TGTGCCAGCAGCCCATCCGGGACGGAAGCCCTACAGTACCTC.

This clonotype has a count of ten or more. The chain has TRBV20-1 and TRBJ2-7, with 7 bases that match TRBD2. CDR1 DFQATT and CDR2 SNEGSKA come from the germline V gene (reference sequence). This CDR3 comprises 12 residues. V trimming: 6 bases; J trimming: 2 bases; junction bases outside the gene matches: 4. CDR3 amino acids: CSAGLAAYEQYF. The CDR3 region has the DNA TGCAGTGCGGGCCTAGCGGCCTACGAGCAGTACTTC.

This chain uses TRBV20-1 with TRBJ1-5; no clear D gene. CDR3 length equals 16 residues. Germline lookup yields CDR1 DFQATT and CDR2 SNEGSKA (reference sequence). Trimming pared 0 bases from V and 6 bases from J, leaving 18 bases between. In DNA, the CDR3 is TGCAGTGCTAGAGATGGAGGCCAAGGGCCTCGTCAGCCCCAGCATTTT. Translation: CSARDGGQGPRQPQHF.

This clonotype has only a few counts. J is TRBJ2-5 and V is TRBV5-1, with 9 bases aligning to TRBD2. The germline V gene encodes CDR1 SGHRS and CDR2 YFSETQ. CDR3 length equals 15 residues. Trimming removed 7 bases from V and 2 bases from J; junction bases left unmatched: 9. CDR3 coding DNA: TGCGCCAGCCTCCCAGCTAGCGGGACTCAAGAGACCCAGTACTTC. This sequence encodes CASLPASGTQETQYF.